The rows below give T cell receptor beta chains drawn from one sample of a study of cytomegalovirus exposure and HLA in healthy donors. Data came from immunoSEQ multiplex PCR; TCRdb stores just in-frame clones and leaves some out. The table records about 130,000 clones, roughly 80% of them present only once. The sample consisted of PBMCs. The source of these receptors is a male donor in good health and CMV-seronegative. The CDR3 runs from the conserved cysteine through the conserved F or W. The D gene is left open where the match is weak. Part of the rows lack a size; the others show once, few, many or a class for expanded clones.

v_gene	abundance	d_gene	j_gene	CDR3nt	CDR3aa
TRBV7-9	.	.	TRBJ2-1	TGTGCCAGCAGGCGAAACCGGGATCATCTCGATGAGCAGTTCTTC	CASRRNRDHLDEQFF
TRBV5-4	few	.	TRBJ1-1	TGTGCCAGCGGAGCACAAGGGAACACTGAAGCTTTCTTT	CASGAQGNTEAFF
TRBV7-8	.	.	TRBJ2-5	TGTGCCAGCAGCTTAGTTGGGGCCACGGAGACCCAGTACTTC	CASSLVGATETQYF
TRBV5-1	few	.	TRBJ2-7	TGCGCCAGCAGCCTCGGGGCAGGGGGGTCCTACGAGCAGTACTTC	CASSLGAGGSYEQYF
TRBV28	.	.	TRBJ1-5	TGTGCCAGCACACTAGCTAGTAGCAATCAGCCCCAGCATTTT	CASTLASSNQPQHF
TRBV7-2	few	TRBD2	TRBJ2-1	TGTGCCAGCAGCGGCCGGACTAGCGGGAGAAATTACAATGAGCAGTTCTTC	CASSGRTSGRNYNEQFF
TRBV6-5	.	.	TRBJ2-3	TGTGCCAGCAGTTTCTCACGACTCACAGATACGCAGTATTTT	CASSFSRLTDTQYF
TRBV4-3	.	.	TRBJ1-1	TGCGCCAGCAGCCAAGATTGGGGGGGGGAGAACACTGAAGCTTTCTTT	CASSQDWGGENTEAFF
TRBV4-1	.	.	TRBJ2-5	TGCGCCAGCAGCCAAGATCAGGGAGAGACCCAGTACTTC	CASSQDQGETQYF
TRBV30	few	TRBD2	TRBJ2-5	TGTGCCTGGAGTATGACTAGCGGGAGGATACAGACCCAGTACTTC	CAWSMTSGRIQTQYF
TRBV9	.	TRBD2	TRBJ2-3	TGTGCCAGCAGCACAATAGCGGGGGGGGGCGCAGATACGCAGTATTTT	CASSTIAGGGADTQYF
TRBV6-6	.	TRBD1	TRBJ2-5	TGTGCCAGCAGTAAGACAGGGGCGGGAGAGACCCAGTACTTC	CASSKTGAGETQYF
TRBV19	.	.	TRBJ2-3	TGTGCCAGTAGTATAGCTGGGCACTCAGATACGCAGTATTTT	CASSIAGHSDTQYF
TRBV28	few	TRBD2	TRBJ2-5	TGTGCCAGCAGTTTTTCTAGCGGGGCTCTCCAAGAGACCCAGTACTTC	CASSFSSGALQETQYF
TRBV5-1	.	TRBD2	TRBJ2-3	TGCGCCAGCAGCCCATCAGGGACTAGCGGGGCTACTAGCACAGATACGCAGTATTTT	CASSPSGTSGATSTDTQYF
TRBV6-5	.	.	TRBJ2-1	TGTGCCAGCAGTCCAGGGGACCTTACGGGTGAGCAGTTCTTC	CASSPGDLTGEQFF
TRBV7-9	.	TRBD1	TRBJ1-1	TGTGCCAGCAGCGTAGGGGGACAGACTGAAGCTTTCTTT	CASSVGGQTEAFF
TRBV7-7	.	TRBD1	TRBJ2-3	TGTGCTAGCAGCTTTACAGGGGCTAGCACAGATACGCAGTATTTT	CASSFTGASTDTQYF
TRBV6-5	.	.	TRBJ2-5	TGTGCCAGCACTAAAGGCGGTGAGGAGACCCAGTACTTC	CASTKGGEETQYF
TRBV18	.	.	TRBJ1-1	TGTGCCAGCTCACGCTATACAGGGCTTAACACTGAAGCTTTCTTT	CASSRYTGLNTEAFF
TRBV9	.	TRBD2	TRBJ2-2	TGTGCCAGCACTAGCGGGGCGAACACCGGGGAGCTGTTTTTT	CASTSGANTGELFF
TRBV11-2	.	TRBD2	TRBJ2-1	TGTGCCAGCAGCATAGGGACTAGCGGGAGTGGCGGGTTCTTC	CASSIGTSGSGGFF
TRBV18	.	TRBD1	TRBJ2-4	TGTGCCAGCTCGGGACAGGGGGCCAAAAACATTCAGTACTTC	CASSGQGAKNIQYF
TRBV5-4	.	.	TRBJ1-1	TGTGCCAGCAGTTCTGCCCGTCAACCTACAGCTGAAGCTTTCTTT	CASSSARQPTAEAFF
TRBV7-9	few	.	TRBJ2-7	TGTGCCAGCAGCTTGGATACAGGGATTATGTCCTACGAGCAGTACTTC	CASSLDTGIMSYEQYF
TRBV19	.	TRBD1	TRBJ1-5	TGTGCCAGTCTTAGACAGGGGAGAGGTGACAATCAGCCCCAGCATTTT	CASLRQGRGDNQPQHF
TRBV7-6	.	TRBD2	TRBJ2-1	TGTGCCAGCAGCTTAGCCCCGGGGGGTAGGGACCCGCATTACAATGAGCAGTTCTTC	CASSLAPGGRDPHYNEQFF
TRBV14	.	TRBD1	TRBJ1-1	TGTGCCAGCAGCCAATGGACAGGACAGAACACTGAAGCTTTCTTT	CASSQWTGQNTEAFF
TRBV2	few	.	TRBJ2-7	TGTGCCAGCAGAGACCCACAGGCGCACTACGAGCAGTACTTC	CASRDPQAHYEQYF
TRBV5-1	.	.	TRBJ1-1	TGCGCCAGCAGCTTGGTAGTTGCCCAGGGAGGGACTGAAGCTTTCTTT	CASSLVVAQGGTEAFF
TRBV18	.	.	TRBJ1-2	TGTGCCAGCTCACCACGACAGGATTCATCCTATGGCTACACCTTC	CASSPRQDSSYGYTF
TRBV5-6	.	.	TRBJ2-5	TGTGCCAGCAGCTTGTATTCGGCGGCGGGGTTTGAGACCCAGTACTTC	CASSLYSAAGFETQYF
TRBV6-4	.	.	TRBJ2-1	TGTGCCAGCAGTGACTCATTTGAGGGTAACGGTGAGCAGTTCTTC	CASSDSFEGNGEQFF
TRBV6-5	.	.	TRBJ1-5	TGTGCCAGCAGGACCACAGGGAATCAGCCCCAGCATTTT	CASRTTGNQPQHF
TRBV6-1	.	.	TRBJ2-1	TGTGCCAGCAGGGAGGGGGGGAGGAATGAGCAGTTCTTC	CASREGGRNEQFF
TRBV30	.	.	TRBJ1-2	TGTGCCTGGAGTGCCTTTACAGGGAATCAGCATAGGAGCTACACCTTC	CAWSAFTGNQHRSYTF
TRBV27	few	.	TRBJ2-1	TGTGCCAGCAGGGTAAGGGGGAGGGTCTACAATGAGCAGTTCTTC	CASRVRGRVYNEQFF
TRBV6-4	.	TRBD2	TRBJ2-7	TGTGCCAGCAGTGCCCTCCTAGCGGCCGAAACCCCCCGGTACTTC	CASSALLAAETPRYF
TRBV19	.	TRBD1	TRBJ2-2	TGTGCCAGTATCCGAGGGGGCACGAACACCGGGGAGCTGTTTTTT	CASIRGGTNTGELFF
TRBV28	.	TRBD1	TRBJ1-1	TGTGCCAGCACCATTAGACAGGGCACCTTTGCGAACACTGAAGCTTTCTTT	CASTIRQGTFANTEAFF
TRBV28	.	.	TRBJ1-1	TGTGCCAGCAGTTGGGGGGACACTGAAGCTTTCTTT	CASSWGDTEAFF
TRBV4-3	.	.	TRBJ2-2	TGCGCCAGCAGCCTCCGGGCGAACACCGGGGAGCTGTTTTTT	CASSLRANTGELFF
TRBV28	.	TRBD1	TRBJ1-4	TGTGCCAGCAGTTTATGGGACAGGGGGCCTTCAACTAATGAAAAACTGTTTTTT	CASSLWDRGPSTNEKLFF
TRBV30	.	TRBD1	TRBJ2-1	TGTGCCTGGCGGGACAGGGCTGAGCAGTTCTTC	CAWRDRAEQFF
TRBV7-2	.	.	TRBJ2-6	TGTGCCAGCAGCTTTGACAGAGTCTCTGGGGCCAACGTCCTGACTTTC	CASSFDRVSGANVLTF
TRBV29-1	.	TRBD1	TRBJ2-3	TGCAGCGTCCCAACAGGGGCCGGTGACTTGAGCACAGATACGCAGTATTTT	CSVPTGAGDLSTDTQYF
TRBV6-1	.	TRBD1	TRBJ1-1	TGTGCCAGCAGTCCCACCGGGACAGGGCTCACTGAAGCTTTCTTT	CASSPTGTGLTEAFF
TRBV9	.	.	TRBJ2-2	TGTGCCAGCAGCGTTGCATCCGGGACAACAACCGGGGAGCTGTTTTTT	CASSVASGTTTGELFF
TRBV9	.	TRBD1	TRBJ1-4	TGTGCCAGCAGCGTGGGACAGCTAGCAACTAATGAAAAACTGTTTTTT	CASSVGQLATNEKLFF
TRBV25-1	.	TRBD1	TRBJ2-5	TGTGCCAGTCCCTCCCCCGGACAGGCATTGGAGACCCAGTACTTC	CASPSPGQALETQYF
TRBV7-7	.	TRBD2	TRBJ2-5	TGTGCTAGCAGCTTGCGGCGACCGGGACTAGCGGGAGGCCCCCAAGAGACCCAGTACTTC	CASSLRRPGLAGGPQETQYF
TRBV4-3	.	.	TRBJ2-1	TGCGCCAGCAGCCAAGGAGTAAACAATGAGCAGTTCTTC	CASSQGVNNEQFF
TRBV9	.	.	TRBJ1-2	TGTGCCAGCAGCTCTACAGGGTACTATGGCTACACCTTC	CASSSTGYYGYTF
TRBV28	once	.	TRBJ2-7	TGTGCCAGCAGTACGTGGCCTTACGAGCAGTACTTC	CASSTWPYEQYF
TRBV30	once	TRBD2	TRBJ2-1	TGTGCCTGGAACTCACCTAGCGGGGGGGCCTTTGAGCAGTTCTTC	CAWNSPSGGAFEQFF
TRBV9	.	.	TRBJ1-2	TGTGCCAGCAGCGTAGATGCGGGGAACCTAGGAGGCTACACCTTC	CASSVDAGNLGGYTF
TRBV15	once	TRBD1	TRBJ2-5	TGTGCCACCAGCGTAGGTCCGGGACAGGGAGGAGAGACCCAGTACTTC	CATSVGPGQGGETQYF